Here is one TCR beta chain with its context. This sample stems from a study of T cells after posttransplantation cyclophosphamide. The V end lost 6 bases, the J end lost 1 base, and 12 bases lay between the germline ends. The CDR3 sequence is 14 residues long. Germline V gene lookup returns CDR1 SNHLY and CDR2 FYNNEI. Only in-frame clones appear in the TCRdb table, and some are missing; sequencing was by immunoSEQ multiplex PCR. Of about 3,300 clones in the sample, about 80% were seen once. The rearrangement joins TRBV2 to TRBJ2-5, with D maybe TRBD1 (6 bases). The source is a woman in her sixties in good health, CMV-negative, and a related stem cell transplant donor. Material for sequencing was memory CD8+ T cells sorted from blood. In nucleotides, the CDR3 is TGTGCCAGCAGGGAACAGGGATCCCAAGAGACCCAGTACTTC. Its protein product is CASREQGSQETQYF.